The rows below give T cell receptor beta chains drawn from one sample of a study of T-cell reconstitution after alpha-beta-depleted transplantation in children. TCRdb analysed the PCR reads with MiXCR anew, one entry per CDR3 protein. The sample holds about 460,000 distinct CDR3 sequences, under 15% seen once. The material sequenced was PBMCs from the stem cell graft donor, taken from the stem cell graft. These receptors were taken from a human donor who donated a stem cell graft to a child with combined immunodeficiency. The CDR3 runs from the conserved cysteine through the conserved F or W. The D gene is left open where the match is weak. Clone size, where shown, is once, few, many, or a class for clones that have expanded.

J: TRBJ1-5; D: TRBD1; V: TRBV5-1; size: few; CDR3: CASSLAGGSQPQHF; DNA: TGCGCCAGCAGCTTGGCAGGGGGCAGTCAGCCCCAGCATTTT
J: TRBJ2-7; D: TRBD2; V: TRBV7-2; size: few; CDR3: CASSSPGTSGSSYEQYF; DNA: TGTGCCAGCAGCTCCCCGGGGACTAGCGGGAGCTCCTACGAGCAGTACTTC
J: TRBJ2-5; D: .; V: TRBV9; size: few; CDR3: CASSDTWSLGETQYF; DNA: TGTGCCAGCAGCGACACCTGGAGCCTAGGGGAGACCCAGTACTTC
J: TRBJ1-4; D: .; V: TRBV7-9; size: .; CDR3: CASSPDWTVNEKLFF; DNA: TGTGCCAGCAGCCCCGACTGGACAGTTAATGAAAAACTGTTTTTT
J: TRBJ1-5; D: .; V: TRBV15; size: .; CDR3: CATSSRGDNQPQHF; DNA: TGTGCCACCAGCTCCCGTGGGGACAATCAGCCCCAGCATTTT
J: TRBJ1-4; D: TRBD1; V: TRBV20-1; size: few; CDR3: CSATKWDSNEKLFF; DNA: TGCAGTGCCACGAAATGGGACAGTAATGAAAAACTGTTTTTT
J: TRBJ2-3; D: .; V: TRBV9; size: .; CDR3: CASSVEGNPTDTQYF; DNA: TGTGCCAGCAGCGTAGAAGGGAACCCCACAGATACGCAGTATTTT
J: TRBJ2-1; D: .; V: TRBV7-4; size: many; CDR3: CASIWGDFAYNEQFF; DNA: TGTGCCAGCATCTGGGGGGACTTCGCCTACAATGAGCAGTTCTTC
J: TRBJ2-3; D: .; V: TRBV5-1; size: .; CDR3: CASSLAQEYADTQYF; DNA: TGCGCCAGCAGCTTGGCTCAAGAATACGCAGATACGCAGTATTTT
J: TRBJ2-3; D: TRBD2; V: TRBV7-2; size: .; CDR3: CASSLAGTSSDTQYF; DNA: TGTGCCAGCAGCTTAGCCGGGACTAGCTCCGATACGCAGTATTTT
J: TRBJ2-7; D: TRBD1; V: TRBV28; size: .; CDR3: CASSDPGTGHYEQYF; DNA: TGTGCCAGCAGTGACCCCGGGACAGGTCACTACGAGCAGTACTTC
J: TRBJ2-7; D: TRBD1; V: TRBV6-1; size: many; CDR3: CASSRSPDRAYEQYF; DNA: TGTGCCAGCAGTCGATCCCCGGACAGGGCCTACGAGCAGTACTTC
J: TRBJ1-1; D: .; V: TRBV20-1; size: many; CDR3: CSASDQKNTEAFF; DNA: TGCAGTGCTTCCGATCAGAAGAACACTGAAGCTTTCTTT
J: TRBJ2-2; D: .; V: TRBV20-1; size: few; CDR3: CSARENTGELFF; DNA: TGCAGTGCTAGGGAGAACACCGGGGAGCTGTTTTTT
J: TRBJ2-1; D: TRBD2; V: TRBV10-2; size: few; CDR3: CASSALAGESDEQFF; DNA: TGCGCCAGCAGCGCACTAGCGGGAGAGTCCGATGAGCAGTTCTTC
J: TRBJ1-1; D: .; V: TRBV6-5; size: few; CDR3: CASSYSGDTTEAFF; DNA: TGTGCCAGCAGTTACTCTGGGGACACCACTGAAGCTTTCTTT
J: TRBJ2-3; D: .; V: TRBV5-6; size: .; CDR3: CASILGGSATADTQYF; DNA: TGTGCCAGCATCCTTGGGGGCTCAGCCACCGCAGATACGCAGTATTTT
J: TRBJ2-2; D: .; V: TRBV21-1; size: many; CDR3: CASSKVSGANTGELFF; DNA: TGTGCCAGCAGCAAAGTTAGCGGTGCGAACACCGGGGAGCTGTTTTTT
J: TRBJ2-1; D: TRBD2; V: TRBV6-2/TRBV6-3; size: few; CDR3: CASSYFWGGSYNEQFF; DNA: TGTGCCAGCAGTTACTTCTGGGGGGGCTCCTACAATGAGCAGTTCTTC
J: TRBJ2-5; D: TRBD1; V: TRBV11-2; size: few; CDR3: CASNTGGETQYF; DNA: TGTGCCAGCAACACAGGGGGGGAGACCCAGTACTTC
J: TRBJ2-5; D: .; V: TRBV11-2; size: few; CDR3: CASSLRGAGQAQETQYF; DNA: TGTGCCAGCAGCTTAAGGGGGGCAGGGCAGGCCCAAGAGACCCAGTACTTC
J: TRBJ2-7; D: TRBD1; V: TRBV5-4; size: many; CDR3: CASSGGTGGYEQYF; DNA: TGTGCCAGCAGCGGTGGGACAGGGGGTTACGAGCAGTACTTC
J: TRBJ2-7; D: .; V: TRBV12-3/TRBV12-4; size: .; CDR3: CASSTRGLEQYF; DNA: TGTGCCAGCAGTACCCGTGGGCTCGAGCAGTACTTC
J: TRBJ2-4; D: TRBD2; V: TRBV4-2; size: few; CDR3: CASSQGQGGNIQYF; DNA: TGTGCCAGCAGCCAAGGGCAGGGAGGGAACATTCAGTACTTC
J: TRBJ2-3; D: .; V: TRBV5-1; size: few; CDR3: CASLLYPGGGGTDTQYF; DNA: TGCGCCAGCTTACTATACCCGGGAGGGGGCGGCACAGATACGCAGTATTTT
J: TRBJ2-5; D: TRBD2; V: TRBV29-1; size: many; CDR3: CSVERTSGMQETQYF; DNA: TGCAGCGTTGAGAGGACTAGCGGGATGCAAGAGACCCAGTACTTC
J: TRBJ2-3; D: .; V: TRBV7-2; size: .; CDR3: CASSLVQWDTQYF; DNA: TGTGCCAGCAGCTTAGTCCAGTGGGATACGCAGTATTTT
J: TRBJ1-5; D: TRBD1; V: TRBV29-1; size: .; CDR3: CSVQGTAFDQPQHF; DNA: TGCAGCGTGCAAGGGACAGCTTTCGATCAGCCCCAGCATTTT
J: TRBJ2-1; D: .; V: TRBV5-5; size: many; CDR3: CASSFSVTSYNEQFF; DNA: TGTGCCAGCAGCTTCTCCGTGACATCCTACAATGAGCAGTTCTTC
J: TRBJ2-2; D: .; V: TRBV4-3; size: few; CDR3: CASSQVAGSGTGELFF; DNA: TGCGCCAGCAGCCAGGTCGCAGGGTCCGGCACCGGGGAGCTGTTTTTT
J: TRBJ2-7; D: TRBD2; V: TRBV6-2/TRBV6-3; size: many; CDR3: CASSREEYEQYF; DNA: TGTGCCAGCAGTCGGGAGGAGTACGAGCAGTACTTC
J: TRBJ2-7; D: .; V: TRBV20-1; size: few; CDR3: CSAREPHRRIYEQYF; DNA: TGCAGTGCTAGAGAGCCGCACAGGCGGATCTACGAGCAGTACTTC
J: TRBJ2-1; D: TRBD2; V: TRBV2; size: many; CDR3: CASSDGTSQPEQFF; DNA: TGTGCCAGCAGTGACGGGACTAGTCAGCCTGAGCAGTTCTTC
J: TRBJ2-3; D: .; V: TRBV12-3/TRBV12-4; size: many; CDR3: CASSQGQLWGTQYF; DNA: TGTGCCAGCAGTCAAGGACAGCTCTGGGGTACGCAGTATTTT